This is a list of T cell receptor beta chains from one sample in a study of T cell responses to AZD1222 COVID-19 vaccine. TCRdb's copy holds only in-frame clones and misses some; the assay was immunoSEQ multiplex PCR. The sample has about 94,000 clones; around nine tenths are singletons. The sequencing here drew on peripheral blood, taken on day 0 of AZD1222 vaccination. These receptors all stem from an adult in good health. Both conserved end residues are part of each CDR3. The D gene is left open where the match is weak. Clone sizes are given selectively: once, few, many, or a class where the clone is expanded.

v_gene	abundance	d_gene	j_gene	CDR3nt	CDR3aa
TRBV7-8	NA	NA	TRBJ1-2	TGTGCCAGCAGCTTAGAAAGACAGTACGGCTACACCTTC	CASSLERQYGYTF
TRBV19	NA	TRBD1	TRBJ1-3	TGTGCCAGTAGTGCGACAGGGCGTCCTGGAAACACCATATATTTT	CASSATGRPGNTIYF
TRBV19	NA	TRBD1	TRBJ1-5	TGTGCCAGTAGTATAGATAGGGGGACAGGGCATGAGCCCCAGCATTTT	CASSIDRGTGHEPQHF
TRBV4-1	NA	TRBD2	TRBJ2-1	TGCGCCAGCAGCCAAGTCGGGGGGGCGGATGAGCAGTTCTTC	CASSQVGGADEQFF
TRBV20-1	NA	TRBD2	TRBJ2-2	TGCAGTGCTCGTGGGACTAGCGGGGTCACCGGGGAGCTGTTTTTT	CSARGTSGVTGELFF
TRBV6-5	NA	NA	TRBJ2-2	TGTGCCAGCAGTCACTCTACTACCCCCACCGGGGAGCTGTTTTTT	CASSHSTTPTGELFF
TRBV5-1	NA	NA	TRBJ1-3	TGCGCCAGCAGCTTGGATGGGGTATCGCGTGGAAACACCATATATTTT	CASSLDGVSRGNTIYF
TRBV19	NA	TRBD1	TRBJ1-1	TGTGCCAGTAGTACCGGAACAGGGGGCAGGAACACTGAAGCTTTCTTT	CASSTGTGGRNTEAFF
TRBV18	NA	TRBD1	TRBJ1-5	TGTGCCAGCTCACCGGACAGGACTATCAATCAGCCCCAGCATTTT	CASSPDRTINQPQHF
TRBV3-1/TRBV3-2	NA	NA	TRBJ1-3	TGTGCCAGCAGCCAGACATTCTCTGGAAACACCATATATTTT	CASSQTFSGNTIYF
TRBV7-2	NA	TRBD2	TRBJ2-4	TGTGCCAGCAGCGAATCAGCGGGGGGGCCGAACATTCAGTACTTC	CASSESAGGPNIQYF
TRBV5-1	NA	TRBD1	TRBJ2-6	TGCGCCAGCAGCTGGGACAGTAGCTCTGGGGCCAACGTCCTGACTTTC	CASSWDSSSGANVLTF
TRBV27	NA	NA	TRBJ1-5	TGTGCCAGCGCCTTTAGGGGGGGTGGTGGCAATCAGCCCCAGCATTTT	CASAFRGGGGNQPQHF
TRBV9	NA	TRBD2	TRBJ2-3	TGTGCCAGCAGCGTAGCGGGCGGGGGGAACACAGATACGCAGTATTTT	CASSVAGGGNTDTQYF
TRBV19	few	NA	TRBJ2-2	TGTGCCAGTAGTATCCGACGGCGAGGGTTCGTTGACACCGGGGAGCTGTTTTTT	CASSIRRRGFVDTGELFF
TRBV5-4	NA	NA	TRBJ2-3	TGTGCCAGCACCTTGGCCGCGGCACGGAGCACAGATACGCAGTATTTT	CASTLAAARSTDTQYF
TRBV12-3/TRBV12-4	NA	NA	TRBJ1-6	TGTGCCAGCAGTTTAGGGATTTCACCCCTCCACTTT	CASSLGISPLHF
TRBV4-3	NA	NA	TRBJ2-1	TGCGCCAGCAGCCAAGTTCACAGGGTGAGGTACAATGAGCAGTTCTTC	CASSQVHRVRYNEQFF
TRBV7-2	NA	TRBD2	TRBJ2-1	TGTGCCAGCAGCTCCCCCAGTATAGCGGGGCGGTGGGAGCAGTTCTTC	CASSSPSIAGRWEQFF
TRBV7-9	NA	NA	TRBJ1-5	TGTGCCAGCAGCCTCGGACAAATCAATCAGCCCCAGCATTTT	CASSLGQINQPQHF
TRBV5-5	NA	NA	TRBJ2-7	TGTGCCAGCAGCCCGAAGACAGGATCACCCTACGAGCAGTACTTC	CASSPKTGSPYEQYF
TRBV2	NA	NA	TRBJ2-7	TGTGCCAGCAGTGAGCGGGCAACCTACGAGCAGTACTTC	CASSERATYEQYF
TRBV4-1	NA	NA	TRBJ2-7	TGCGCCAGCAGCCTCCCGGGCAGGGACCACTACGAGCAGTACTTC	CASSLPGRDHYEQYF
TRBV12-3/TRBV12-4	NA	NA	TRBJ2-3	TGTGCCAGCAGTTTCGGTGGAACAGATACGCAGTATTTT	CASSFGGTDTQYF
TRBV30	NA	NA	TRBJ1-6	TGTGCCTGGAGTGTAGGCCTAGCCCTTAATTCACCCCTCCACTTT	CAWSVGLALNSPLHF
TRBV29-1	NA	TRBD1	TRBJ1-2	TGCAGCGTTGAATATAAGGGACAGGTATATGGCTACACCTTC	CSVEYKGQVYGYTF
TRBV5-1	NA	NA	TRBJ1-6	TGCGCCAGCAGCGCCCTCCTGACAGGCAGCTATAATTCACCCCTCCACTTT	CASSALLTGSYNSPLHF
TRBV10-3	NA	NA	TRBJ1-4	TGTGCCACCTCCGGGGGGGGAAATGAAAAACTGTTTTTT	CATSGGGNEKLFF
TRBV27	NA	NA	TRBJ2-6	TGTGCCAGCAGTTTTGTCCCTTCTGGGGCCAACGTCCTGACTTTC	CASSFVPSGANVLTF
TRBV9	NA	NA	TRBJ2-1	TGTGCCAGCAGTCCGATCGGAGGCATGAGCTCCTACAATGAGCAGTTCTTC	CASSPIGGMSSYNEQFF
TRBV5-5	NA	NA	TRBJ1-1	TGTGCCAGCAGCTTGGCCTCGTCCGGGACCCTAACGAACACTGAAGCTTTCTTT	CASSLASSGTLTNTEAFF
TRBV10-3	NA	NA	TRBJ2-7	TGTGCCATCAGTGAGTTATGGACCGAGCAGTACTTC	CAISELWTEQYF
TRBV5-1	NA	TRBD1	TRBJ2-2	TGCGCCAGCAGCTTGGGCTCAGGGGGTACCGGGGAGCTGTTTTTT	CASSLGSGGTGELFF
TRBV7-6	NA	NA	TRBJ1-3	TGTGCCAGCAGCTTAGCCAGGGCCTCCTCTGGAAACACCATATATTTT	CASSLARASSGNTIYF
TRBV5-6	NA	TRBD1	TRBJ2-3	TGTGCCAGCAGCTTCTCCGGGACAGCAGATACGCAGTATTTT	CASSFSGTADTQYF
TRBV27	NA	NA	TRBJ2-7	TGTGCCAGCAGTTTGGGGGCAGGTTACTACGAGCAGTACTTC	CASSLGAGYYEQYF
TRBV3-1/TRBV3-2	NA	NA	TRBJ2-7	TGTGCCAGCAGCCAAAACATGGCGGGGTTCGACGAGCAGTACTTC	CASSQNMAGFDEQYF
TRBV6-5	NA	TRBD2	TRBJ2-7	TGTGCCAGCAGTTTAGTAGGACTAGCGAACTACGAGCAGTACTTC	CASSLVGLANYEQYF
TRBV5-4	NA	NA	TRBJ1-1	TGTGCCAGCAGCTCCAAACCGCCGAACACTGAAGCTTTCTTT	CASSSKPPNTEAFF
TRBV14	NA	NA	TRBJ1-2	TGTGCCAGCAGCCAAGATAGGATTAACTATGGCTACACCTTC	CASSQDRINYGYTF
TRBV4-3	NA	NA	TRBJ2-5	TGCGCCAGCAGCCAAGGAGAAAGCAGGGTGCAAGAGACCCAGTACTTC	CASSQGESRVQETQYF
TRBV5-1	NA	NA	TRBJ1-2	TGCGCCAGCAGCTTGGATCCCAGCAATAACTATGGCTACACCTTC	CASSLDPSNNYGYTF
TRBV5-6	NA	NA	TRBJ1-5	TGTGCCAGCAGCCGGATGGGGGCGCATGGTAATCAGCCCCAGCATTTT	CASSRMGAHGNQPQHF
TRBV6-2/TRBV6-3	NA	NA	TRBJ2-7	TGTGCCAGCAGCCCTGGACAGACCTACGAGCAGTACTTC	CASSPGQTYEQYF
TRBV19	NA	NA	TRBJ1-6	TGTGCCAGTAGACCGGGCAGGGGAACCTCACCCCTCTACTTT	CASRPGRGTSPLYF
TRBV5-1	NA	TRBD1	TRBJ1-1	TGCGCCAGCAGCTGGGGGGACAGCAACACTGAAGCTTTCTTT	CASSWGDSNTEAFF